This TCR beta chain was sequenced for a study of shared clonotypes between healthy human individuals. Only in-frame clones appear in the TCRdb table, and some are missing; sequencing was by immunoSEQ multiplex PCR. The sample lists some 1 million clones; approximately 68% were seen once. This CDR3 is built from 15 residues. Trimming left V 6 bases short and J 0 bases short, with 12 bases between. CDR1 is MNHNS, CDR2 SASEGT, per germline. The sequencing input was memory CD4+ T cells sorted from blood. The sample's subset: CD45RA-negative fraction. The sequence came from a man between 18 and 29 years old in good health. This chain links TRBV6-1 with TRBJ1-5; TRBD1 might be the D (5 bases). CDR3 protein: CASRPQGYSNQPQHF. The CDR3 nucleotides are TGTGCCAGCAGACCCCAGGGATATAGCAATCAGCCCCAGCATTTT.